The rows below give T cell receptor beta chains drawn from one sample of a study of identifying expanded T cells in peripheral blood. Data came from immunoSEQ multiplex PCR; TCRdb stores just in-frame clones and leaves some out. Found here are 80,000 to 90,000 clones, roughly 86% of them singletons; the top ten hold 5.6%. Input material: blood. The source of these receptors is a person aged 18 to 69 in good health. Both conserved end residues are part of each CDR3. The D gene is left open where the match is weak. Only part of the rows carry a size: once, few, many, or a class if the clone is expanded.

J,V,D,size,CDR3,DNA
TRBJ1-3,TRBV11-2,.,.,CASSSRADGNTIYF,TGTGCCAGCAGCTCTCGTGCTGATGGAAACACCATATATTTT
TRBJ1-1,TRBV9,.,.,CASSVVNTRNTEAFF,TGTGCCAGCAGCGTGGTAAATACGCGGAACACTGAAGCTTTCTTT
TRBJ1-1,TRBV7-9,.,.,CASSLVSRNTEAFF,TGTGCCAGCAGCTTAGTTAGCAGGAACACTGAAGCTTTCTTT
TRBJ1-2,TRBV29-1,.,.,CSVELQRYGYTF,TGCAGCGTTGAGTTACAGAGGTATGGCTACACCTTC
TRBJ2-7,TRBV4-3,.,.,CASSQEARPGREQYF,TGCGCCAGCAGCCAAGAGGCCAGGCCGGGTCGCGAGCAGTACTTC
TRBJ2-5,TRBV7-8,.,.,CASSLALDELQETQYF,TGTGCCAGCAGCTTAGCGCTTGACGAGTTACAAGAGACCCAGTACTTC
TRBJ2-2,TRBV7-9,TRBD1,.,CASSLGTGNTGELFF,TGTGCCAGCAGCTTAGGGACAGGGAACACCGGGGAGCTGTTTTTT
TRBJ1-4,TRBV18,.,.,CASSPQGLPTNEKLFF,TGTGCCAGCTCACCACAGGGCCTTCCAACTAATGAAAAACTGTTTTTT
TRBJ1-1,TRBV7-2,.,few,CASSGWTEAVETEAFF,TGTGCCAGCAGCGGTTGGACTGAGGCGGTGGAGACTGAAGCTTTCTTT
TRBJ2-2,TRBV18,TRBD1,.,CASSLQDRGRTGELFF,TGTGCCAGCTCACTGCAGGACAGGGGGCGCACCGGGGAGCTGTTTTTT
TRBJ2-5,TRBV10-1,.,.,CASSEGTPEETQYF,TGCGCCAGCAGTGAAGGCACCCCGGAGGAGACCCAGTACTTC
TRBJ1-3,TRBV15,.,few,CATSRDARLQGRGNTIYF,TGTGCCACCAGCAGAGATGCCCGGTTACAGGGACGTGGAAACACCATATATTTT
TRBJ1-1,TRBV5-6,.,medium-sized,CASSLVLQGNTEAFF,TGTGCCAGCAGCTTGGTACTCCAGGGTAACACTGAAGCTTTCTTT
TRBJ1-6,TRBV27,TRBD1,.,CASSGSFRDRTNSPLHF,TGTGCCAGCAGTGGATCTTTTCGGGACAGAACCAATTCACCCCTCCACTTT
TRBJ1-6,TRBV2,TRBD1,.,CASRARTGVDSPLHF,TGTGCCAGCAGGGCTAGGACAGGGGTTGATTCACCCCTCCACTTT
TRBJ1-1,TRBV11-3,.,.,CASSSEFGSRAFF,TGTGCCAGCAGCTCCGAGTTTGGCAGCAGGGCTTTCTTT
TRBJ1-2,TRBV21-1,.,few,CASVLRDRAMGYTF,TGTGCCAGCGTACTCCGGGACAGGGCAATGGGCTACACCTTC
TRBJ1-2,TRBV5-1,.,.,CASSFFWGRSYGYTF,TGCGCCAGCAGTTTTTTTTGGGGGCGAAGCTATGGCTACACCTTC
TRBJ2-7,TRBV29-1,.,.,CSVRDGSSYEQYF,TGCAGCGTTCGGGACGGCAGCTCCTACGAGCAGTACTTC
TRBJ1-2,TRBV11-3,TRBD1,.,CASSPNTGVGGYTF,TGTGCCAGCAGCCCAAATACAGGGGTGGGTGGCTACACCTTC
TRBJ1-1,TRBV28,TRBD1,.,CASRDRGLLKGAFF,TGTGCCAGCAGGGACAGGGGCTTACTAAAGGGAGCTTTCTTT
TRBJ2-7,TRBV27,.,.,CASSPRGIYYEQYF,TGTGCCAGCAGTCCCCGGGGCATTTACTACGAGCAGTACTTC
TRBJ2-3,TRBV4-1,.,.,CASSRLLGDTQYF,TGCGCCAGCAGCCGGTTACTAGGAGATACGCAGTATTTT
TRBJ2-3,TRBV7-9,TRBD1,.,CASRPGTEFRTDTQYF,TGTGCCAGCAGACCAGGGACAGAGTTTCGAACAGATACGCAGTATTTT
TRBJ1-2,TRBV15,TRBD1,.,CATSTRTGTPYGYTF,TGTGCCACCAGCACAAGGACAGGGACTCCCTATGGCTACACCTTC
TRBJ1-1,TRBV7-2,TRBD1,.,CASSFLGDRDTEAFF,TGTGCCAGCAGCTTCCTGGGTGACAGGGACACTGAAGCTTTCTTT
TRBJ2-2,TRBV11-2,.,.,CASSQEWVPNTGELFF,TGTGCCAGCAGCCAAGAGTGGGTCCCGAACACCGGGGAGCTGTTTTTT
TRBJ2-3,TRBV4-3,.,.,CASSQDGAGGTDTQYF,TGCGCCAGCAGCCAAGATGGAGCGGGTGGCACAGATACGCAGTATTTT
TRBJ1-5,TRBV18,.,.,CASSSGGGQPQHF,TGTGCCAGCTCATCCGGGGGGGGTCAGCCCCAGCATTTT
TRBJ2-1,TRBV6-1,TRBD1,few,CASSPRTGGNEQFF,TGTGCCAGCAGTCCCCGGACAGGGGGCAATGAGCAGTTCTTC
TRBJ2-1,TRBV4-3,TRBD2,.,CASSQDPPEAGGRNEQFF,TGCGCCAGCAGCCAAGATCCCCCGGAGGCGGGGGGGCGGAATGAGCAGTTCTTC
TRBJ2-3,TRBV29-1,TRBD1,.,CSVDGTGRTDTQYF,TGCAGCGTTGACGGGACAGGGAGGACAGATACGCAGTATTTT
TRBJ1-1,TRBV30,.,.,CARTVDSRFEAFF,TGTGCCCGGACTGTCGACAGCCGATTTGAAGCTTTCTTT
TRBJ1-5,TRBV5-1,.,.,CASSPTDGNQPQHF,TGCGCCAGCAGCCCTACAGATGGCAATCAGCCCCAGCATTTT
TRBJ1-2,TRBV5-6,TRBD1,.,CASSLGLEKQGARGYTF,TGTGCCAGCAGCTTGGGACTCGAAAAACAGGGGGCGCGTGGCTACACCTTC
TRBJ2-3,TRBV7-6,.,.,CASSLEKGESTDTQYF,TGTGCCAGCAGCTTAGAGAAAGGGGAGAGCACAGATACGCAGTATTTT
TRBJ1-2,TRBV30,.,.,CAWNRDFPGGYTF,TGTGCCTGGAACAGGGACTTCCCTGGGGGCTACACCTTC
TRBJ1-3,TRBV13,.,.,CASSFWGASGNTIYF,TGTGCCAGCAGCTTCTGGGGGGCGAGTGGAAACACCATATATTTT
TRBJ1-2,TRBV27,.,.,CASGGGGAYGYTF,TGTGCCAGCGGGGGCGGGGGCGCCTATGGCTACACCTTC
TRBJ1-1,TRBV30,.,.,CAWSEGMNTEAFF,TGTGCCTGGTCGGAGGGGATGAACACTGAAGCTTTCTTT
TRBJ2-7,TRBV2,.,.,CASILLGARYEQYF,TGTGCCAGCATTCTTCTTGGGGCGAGGTACGAGCAGTACTTC
TRBJ2-7,TRBV7-2,.,.,CASSPYKTGEQYF,TGTGCCAGCAGCCCATACAAAACCGGCGAGCAGTACTTC
TRBJ2-2,TRBV5-1,.,few,CASSLALGRVSAGELFF,TGCGCCAGCAGCTTGGCCCTAGGCAGGGTATCCGCCGGGGAGCTGTTTTTT
TRBJ2-1,TRBV25-1,.,.,CASRWEGSGYNEQFF,TGTGCCAGCAGGTGGGAAGGGTCGGGATACAATGAGCAGTTCTTC
TRBJ2-1,TRBV9,TRBD2,once,CASRRTSGDNEQFF,TGTGCCAGCAGAAGGACTAGCGGGGACAATGAGCAGTTCTTC
TRBJ1-2,TRBV6-1,TRBD1,.,CASSEIQGGYGYTF,TGTGCCAGCAGTGAGATCCAGGGGGGATATGGCTACACCTTC
TRBJ1-4,TRBV7-9,.,.,CASSPRGQNEKLFF,TGTGCCAGCAGCCCCCGAGGACAGAATGAAAAACTGTTTTTT
TRBJ1-1,TRBV18,.,.,CASSPTRQNTEAFF,TGTGCCAGCTCACCCACAAGGCAGAACACTGAAGCTTTCTTT
TRBJ2-1,TRBV30,.,.,CAWRAGRPYNEQFF,TGTGCCTGGAGGGCGGGGAGACCTTACAATGAGCAGTTCTTC
TRBJ2-1,TRBV7-2,.,.,CASSLEWQGRQFF,TGTGCCAGCAGCTTAGAGTGGCAGGGTAGGCAGTTCTTC
TRBJ1-6,TRBV10-3,TRBD1,.,CAIRKDRANLSSYNSPLHF,TGTGCCATCAGGAAGGACAGGGCCAACCTGAGCTCCTATAATTCACCCCTCCACTTT
TRBJ1-1,TRBV5-8,TRBD1,.,CASSLNRGGLGGRTEAFF,TGTGCCAGCAGCTTGAACAGGGGAGGTTTGGGTGGTCGCACTGAAGCTTTCTTT
TRBJ1-2,TRBV7-2,.,.,CASSRVLRGYTF,TGTGCCAGCAGCCGCGTGTTGCGGGGCTACACCTTC
TRBJ1-4,TRBV2,.,.,CASSEGMTEADEKLFF,TGTGCCAGCAGTGAGGGCATGACAGAAGCGGATGAAAAACTGTTTTTT
TRBJ1-6,TRBV5-1,.,.,CASSLEGGRDSPLHF,TGCGCCAGCAGCTTGGAGGGGGGGAGAGATTCACCCCTCCACTTT
TRBJ1-2,TRBV27,TRBD1,.,CASSLSRTGLIGGYTF,TGTGCCAGCAGTTTATCGAGGACAGGGCTCATCGGGGGCTACACCTTC
TRBJ1-2,TRBV30,TRBD1,.,CAWSVSVQGADGYTF,TGTGCCTGGAGTGTTAGCGTGCAGGGGGCAGATGGCTACACCTTC
TRBJ1-2,TRBV29-1,.,.,CSVEKRQGSGYTF,TGCAGCGTTGAAAAAAGGCAGGGCAGTGGCTACACCTTC
TRBJ2-5,TRBV27,TRBD2,.,CASSWSGVGTQYF,TGTGCCAGCAGTTGGAGCGGGGTGGGGACCCAGTACTTC
TRBJ1-5,TRBV6-6,.,.,CASGNLNQPQHF,TGTGCCAGCGGTAACCTTAATCAGCCCCAGCATTTT